The rows below give T cell receptor beta chains drawn from one sample of a study of blood T cell repertoires in COVID-19. Generated by immunoSEQ multiplex PCR, the TCRdb table keeps only in-frame clones and is missing some. The table has roughly 170,000 clones, about 74% seen once; the top ten hold about 3%. Sequenced input: peripheral blood. These receptors were collected from an elderly woman with acute or convalescent COVID-19. The CDR3 runs from the conserved cysteine through the conserved F or W. Clone size is given for some rows only: seen once, a few or many times, or a class if the clone is expanded.

CASSPGSGIGTGELFF | - | TRBJ2-2 | TRBV18
CASSSPLFGGNTEAFF | once | TRBJ1-1 | TRBV28
CSVAGTEGETQYF | - | TRBJ2-5 | TRBV29-1
CASSYRRRNEKLFF | - | TRBJ1-4 | TRBV7-2
CASSLVGLGLYTQYF | - | TRBJ2-3 | TRBV5-8
CASSDPSGGWAGELFF | - | TRBJ2-2 | TRBV7-2
CASSYDRNTYEQYF | - | TRBJ2-7 | TRBV6-2/TRBV6-3
CASSLLAGGFGNEQFF | - | TRBJ2-1 | TRBV5-1
CASSKGTGGNEQFF | - | TRBJ2-1 | TRBV5-1
CASSFRGDHYNEQFF | - | TRBJ2-1 | TRBV27
CASSSGQPNEQFF | - | TRBJ2-1 | TRBV27
CASSELALRRTTQYF | once | TRBJ2-3 | TRBV7-2
CASSPRQGDTGELFF | - | TRBJ2-2 | TRBV18
CASTKLGTPQETQYF | - | TRBJ2-5 | TRBV6-5